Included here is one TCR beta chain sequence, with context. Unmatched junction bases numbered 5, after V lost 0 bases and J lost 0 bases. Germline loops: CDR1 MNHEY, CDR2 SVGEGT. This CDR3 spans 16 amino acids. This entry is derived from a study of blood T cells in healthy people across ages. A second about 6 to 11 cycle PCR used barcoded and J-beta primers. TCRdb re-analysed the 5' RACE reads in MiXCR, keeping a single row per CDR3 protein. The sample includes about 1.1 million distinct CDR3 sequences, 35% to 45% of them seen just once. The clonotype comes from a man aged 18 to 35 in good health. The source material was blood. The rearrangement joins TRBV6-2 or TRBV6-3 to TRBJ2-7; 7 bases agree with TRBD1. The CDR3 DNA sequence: TGTGCCAGCAGTTACTCGGACAGGACGAGCTCCTACGAGCAGTACTTC. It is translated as CASSYSDRTSSYEQYF.